Listed here is a single T cell receptor beta chain. The source of the sample is a study of T-cell reconstitution after alpha-beta-depleted transplantation in children. Preparation of the TCRbeta library used unique molecular identifiers. TCRdb ran MiXCR on the PCR reads and lists one entry per CDR3 protein. This sample carries approximately 390,000 distinct CDR3 sequences, around 9.9% of them seen once, and the ten largest clones take roughly 5.1%. Looked up from germline, CDR1 is SNHLY and CDR2 is FYNNEI. CDR3 length: 21 residues. The V and J ends lost 9 bases and 0 bases, in that order; junction bases with no gene match: 21.

This TCR derives from a human donor who donated a stem cell graft to a child with acute myeloid leukemia. The sequencing used PBMCs from the stem cell graft donor, collected from the stem cell graft. The V gene is TRBV2, the J gene TRBJ2-6, with 9 bases aligning to TRBD1. The CDR3 DNA is TGTGCCAGTGATCCCGTAAGAATGGAAACAGGGGGCTTCTCTGGGGCCAACGTCCTGACTTTC. Translation gives CASDPVRMETGGFSGANVLTF. The variable domain in full, completed from reference TRBV2 and TRBJ2-6, reads EPEVTQTPSHQVTQMGQEVILRCVPISNHLYFYWYRQILGQKVEFLVSFYNNEISEKSEIFDDQFSVERPDGSNFTLKIRSTKLEDSAMYFCASDPVRMETGGFSGANVLTFGAGSRLTVL.